This passage covers 3 T cell receptor beta chains from one sample sequenced in a study of cytomegalovirus exposure and HLA in healthy donors. The data were produced by immunoSEQ multiplex PCR, yet TCRdb's version contains in-frame clones alone and is incomplete. The sample lists nearly 200,000 clones; around 84% were seen once. The sequencing input was PBMCs. These receptors originate from a woman in her twenties or thirties in good health and CMV-seropositive.

The V call is TRBV14, the J call TRBJ1-2, with 7 bases that match TRBD1. Germline CDR1 SGHDN, CDR2 FVKESK. V gave up 4 bases and J gave up 7 bases; unmatched junction bases: 15. The CDR3 runs 16 residues. The CDR3 here is CASSLARQGRGLGYTF. Here the CDR3 DNA reads TGTGCCAGCAGCCTTGCCCGACAGGGAAGGGGGCTTGGCTACACCTTC.

V and J are TRBV13 and TRBJ1-5; no reliable D call. The CDR3 totals 12 residues. V shed 5 bases and J shed 3 bases, with 5 bases lying between them. Germline CDR1 PRHDT, CDR2 FYEKMQ (reference sequence). The CDR3 region has the DNA TGTGCCAGCAGCCTAACCAATCAGCCCCAGCATTTT. It encodes CASSLTNQPQHF.

The chain joins TRBV5-1 to TRBJ2-2, with D possibly TRBD2 on 7 matching bases. CDR1 and CDR2 from the germline V gene are SGHRS and YFSETQ. This CDR3 has 17 amino acids. Trimming left V 1 base short and J 7 bases short, with 20 bases between. As DNA, the CDR3 is TGCGCCAGCAGCTTGCTTTCGGGGGGCCTCCTCGGCGGGGAGCTGTTTTTT. Its translation is CASSLLSGGLLGGELFF.